This T cell receptor beta chain was identified during a study of control samples from healthy donors and cancer patients (dated by TCRdb to 2020 to 2022). The library came from the immunoSEQ multiplex PCR assay. TCRdb retrieved this table from immuneACCESS and kept in-frame rearrangements only. Not all clones are present; in checked studies, unresolved V genes account for under half, and no reason is known for the remainder. This sample is represented by some 100,000 clones; 80% to 95% of them were singletons. 3% of the sample lies in the top ten. CDR1 SQVTM and CDR2 ANQGSEA were looked up in the germline V gene. The CDR3 has 13 amino acids, counting the end cysteine and phenylalanine. Just the 39-base CDR3 DNA is kept, in frame starting at base 1. Between the V and J ends, shortened by 6 bases and 0 bases respectively, the junction contains 8 bases. In its sample, this clone was seen once. It lacks a known antigen. No qualities accompany the bases; no much larger clone lies one base away.

The origin of this receptor is a human donor in good health. The donor label of this sample is uncertain. The V and J segments used are TRBV29-1 and TRBJ1-4; no D gene call is confident. Sequencing was carried out using blood. DNA sequence: TGCAGCGTCCGGACCTCAACTAATGAAAAACTGTTTTTT. This encodes CSVRTSTNEKLFF.